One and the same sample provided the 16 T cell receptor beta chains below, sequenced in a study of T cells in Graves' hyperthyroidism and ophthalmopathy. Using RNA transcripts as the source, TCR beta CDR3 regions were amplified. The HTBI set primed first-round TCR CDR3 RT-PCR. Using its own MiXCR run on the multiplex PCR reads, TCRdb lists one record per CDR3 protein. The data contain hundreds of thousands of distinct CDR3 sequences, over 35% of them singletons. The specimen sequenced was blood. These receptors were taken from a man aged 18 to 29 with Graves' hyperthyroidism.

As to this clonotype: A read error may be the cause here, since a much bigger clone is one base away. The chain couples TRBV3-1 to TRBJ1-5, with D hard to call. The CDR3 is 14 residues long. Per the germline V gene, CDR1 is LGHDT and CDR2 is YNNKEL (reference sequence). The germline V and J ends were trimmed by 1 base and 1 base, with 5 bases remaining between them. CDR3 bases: TGTGCCAGCAGCCAAGCGAGGAGCAATCAGCCCCAGCATTTT. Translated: CASSQARSNQPQHF.

The CDR3 bases are TGTGCCAGCAATAAGGGTGTGGACAGGGTCTACGAGCAGTACTTC. Translation: CASNKGVDRVYEQYF. The V and J genes are TRBV2 and TRBJ2-7; 8 bases are shared with TRBD1. Per germline, CDR1 SNHLY and CDR2 FYNNEI. Trimming took 7 bases from V and 3 from J; bases not matched to a gene: 11. This CDR3 is 15 amino acids long.

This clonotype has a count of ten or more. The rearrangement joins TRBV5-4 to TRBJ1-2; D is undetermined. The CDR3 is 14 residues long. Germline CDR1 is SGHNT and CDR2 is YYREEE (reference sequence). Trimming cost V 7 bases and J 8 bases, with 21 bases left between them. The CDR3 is CASGPQDRYQGYTF. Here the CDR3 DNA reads TGTGCCAGCGGACCTCAGGACCGGTATCAAGGCTACACCTTC.

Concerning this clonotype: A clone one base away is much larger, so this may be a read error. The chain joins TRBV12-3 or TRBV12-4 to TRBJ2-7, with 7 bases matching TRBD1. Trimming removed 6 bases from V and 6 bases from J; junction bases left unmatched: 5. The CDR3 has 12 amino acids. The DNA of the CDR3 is TGTGCCAGCAGGAGTACAGGGGTCGAGCAGTACTTC. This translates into CASRSTGVEQYF.

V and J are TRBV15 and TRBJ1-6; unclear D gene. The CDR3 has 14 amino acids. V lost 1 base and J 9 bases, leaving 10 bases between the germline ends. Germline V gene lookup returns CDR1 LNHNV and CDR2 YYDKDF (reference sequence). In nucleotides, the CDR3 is TGTGCCACCAGCAGAGCACGGGCATTTTCACCCCTCCACTTT. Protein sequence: CATSRARAFSPLHF.

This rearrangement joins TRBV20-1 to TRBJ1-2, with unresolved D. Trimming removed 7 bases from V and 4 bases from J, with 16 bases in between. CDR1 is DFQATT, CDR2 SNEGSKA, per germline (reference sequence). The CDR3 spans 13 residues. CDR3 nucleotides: TGCAGTGTTCAGTTACCAACGGCCTATGGCTACACCTTC. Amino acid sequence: CSVQLPTAYGYTF.

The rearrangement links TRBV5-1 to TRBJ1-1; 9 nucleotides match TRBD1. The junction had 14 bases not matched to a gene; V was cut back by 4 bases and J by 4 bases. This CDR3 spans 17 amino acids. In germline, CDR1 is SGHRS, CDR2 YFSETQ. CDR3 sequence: CASSPRTGEVYGTEAFF. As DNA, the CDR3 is TGCGCCAGCAGCCCTAGGACAGGGGAGGTCTATGGCACTGAAGCTTTCTTT. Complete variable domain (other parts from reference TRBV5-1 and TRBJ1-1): KAGVTQTPRYLIKTRGQQVTLSCSPISGHRSVSWYQQTPGQGLQFLFEYFSETQRNKGNFPGRFSGRQFSNSRSEMNVSTLELGDSALYLCASSPRTGEVYGTEAFFGQGTRLTVV.

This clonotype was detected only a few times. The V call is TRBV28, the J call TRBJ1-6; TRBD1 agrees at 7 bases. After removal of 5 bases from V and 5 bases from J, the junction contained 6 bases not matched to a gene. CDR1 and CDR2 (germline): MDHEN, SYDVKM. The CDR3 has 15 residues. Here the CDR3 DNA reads TGTGCCAGCAGTAGTGGGACAGCCGATAATTCACCCCTCCACTTT. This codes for CASSSGTADNSPLHF.

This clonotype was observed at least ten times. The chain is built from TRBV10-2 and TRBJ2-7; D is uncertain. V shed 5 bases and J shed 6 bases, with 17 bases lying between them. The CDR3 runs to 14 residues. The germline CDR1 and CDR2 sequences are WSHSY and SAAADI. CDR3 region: CASSSSRLVGEQYF. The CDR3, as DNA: TGCGCCAGCAGTTCCTCTCGGTTGGTCGGCGAGCAGTACTTC.

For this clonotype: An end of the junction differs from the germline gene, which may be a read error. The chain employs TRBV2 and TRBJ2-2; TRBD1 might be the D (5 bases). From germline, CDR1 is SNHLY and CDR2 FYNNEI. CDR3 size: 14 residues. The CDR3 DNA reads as TGTGCCAGCAGTGAGGGGCTAAACATCGGGGAGCTGTTTTTT. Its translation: CASSEGLNIGELFF.

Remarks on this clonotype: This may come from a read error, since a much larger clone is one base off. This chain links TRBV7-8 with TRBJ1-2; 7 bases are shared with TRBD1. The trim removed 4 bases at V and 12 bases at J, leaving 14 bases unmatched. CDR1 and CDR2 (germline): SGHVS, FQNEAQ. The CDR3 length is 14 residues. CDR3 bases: TGTGCCAGCAGCTCGGATGACAGGGCAGAGGGCCACACCTTC. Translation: CASSSDDRAEGHTF.

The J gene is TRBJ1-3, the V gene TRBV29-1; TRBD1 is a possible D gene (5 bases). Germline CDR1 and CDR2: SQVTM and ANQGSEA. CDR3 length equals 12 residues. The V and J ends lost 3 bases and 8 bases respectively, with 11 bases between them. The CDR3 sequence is CSVDSGTYTIYF. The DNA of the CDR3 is TGCAGCGTTGATTCGGGGACCTACACCATATATTTT.

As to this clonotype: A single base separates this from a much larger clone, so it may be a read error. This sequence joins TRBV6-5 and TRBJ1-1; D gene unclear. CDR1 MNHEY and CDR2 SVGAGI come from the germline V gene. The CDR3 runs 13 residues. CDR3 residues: CASSYSTNIEAFF. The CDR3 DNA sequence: TGTGCCAGCAGTTACTCGACGAACATTGAAGCTTTCTTT.

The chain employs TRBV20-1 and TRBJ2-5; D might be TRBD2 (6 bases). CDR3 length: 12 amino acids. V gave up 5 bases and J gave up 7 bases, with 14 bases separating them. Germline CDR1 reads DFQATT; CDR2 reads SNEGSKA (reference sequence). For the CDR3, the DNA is TGCAGTGCTGAGACGACTAGACGGACCCAGTACTTC. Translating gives CSAETTRRTQYF.

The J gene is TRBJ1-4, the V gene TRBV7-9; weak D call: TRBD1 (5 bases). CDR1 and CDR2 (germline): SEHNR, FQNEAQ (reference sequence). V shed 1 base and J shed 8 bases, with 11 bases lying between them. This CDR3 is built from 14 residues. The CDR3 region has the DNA TGTGCCAGCAGCTTAGATCTTGGGGGGGAAAAACTGTTTTTT. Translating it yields CASSLDLGGEKLFF.

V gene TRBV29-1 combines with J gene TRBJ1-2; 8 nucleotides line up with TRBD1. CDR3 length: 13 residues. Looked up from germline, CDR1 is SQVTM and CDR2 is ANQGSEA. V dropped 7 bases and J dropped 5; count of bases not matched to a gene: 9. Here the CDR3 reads CSGGTGSGYGYTF. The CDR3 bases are TGCAGCGGTGGGACAGGTTCCGGTTATGGCTACACCTTC.